Each of the 21 T cell receptor beta chains below was sequenced from the same sample in a study of CD8+ T cells in alopecia areata (dated by TCRdb to 2017 to 2018). The method was the immunoSEQ multiplex PCR assay. RNA was extracted from all samples and reverse transcribed into cDNA, which served as template for TCR sequencing. In its TCRdb copy, this immuneACCESS table keeps in-frame sequences only and misses some clones. Where compared with another copy, unresolved V genes explain less than half of these, and the others have no known cause. Within this sample are 35,000 to 50,000 clones, with more than 90% of them counted one time only. The ten largest clones add up to approximately 17% of the sample. This sample's time point label indicates: roughly 26 weeks on oral tofacitinib. The sample's treatment or condition label, in plain terms: oral pan-JAK inhibitor, 5-10 mg twice daily. Specimen: CD8+ T cells sorted from blood, collected at week 24, from a patient treated with tofacitinib. The receptors were gathered from a human donor with alopecia areata.

The chain is built from TRBV14 and TRBJ2-7; D may be TRBD2 (6 bases). V lost 2 bases and J 7 bases, leaving 9 bases between the germline ends. Germline V CDR1 and CDR2: SGHDN, FVKESK. This CDR3 has 12 residues. The CDR3 spells CASSQPRGEQYF. CDR3 bases: TGTGCCAGCAGCCAACCCCGGGGGGAGCAGTACTTC.

The chain uses TRBV6-5 and TRBJ2-7; D perhaps matches TRBD2 (5 bases). V was pared by 0 bases and J by 3 bases, with 9 bases between. The CDR3 is 14 residues long. Germline CDR1 and CDR2: MNHEY and SVGAGI. CDR3 sequence reads: CASSYSGDNYEQYF. The DNA for the CDR3 is TGTGCCAGCAGTTACTCGGGAGACAACTACGAGCAGTACTTC.

In DNA, the CDR3 is TGTGCCTGGAGTGTACCCCGGGCCTACGAGCAGTACTTC. Its protein product is CAWSVPRAYEQYF. This sequence joins TRBV30 and TRBJ2-7; D ambiguous. The length of the CDR3 is 13 residues. Trimming removed 0 bases from V and 2 bases from J, with 8 bases in between. CDR1 is GTSNPN and CDR2 is SVGIG in the germline V gene (reference sequence).

The rearrangement uses TRBV28 and TRBJ2-7; D ambiguous. With 3 bases removed from V and 4 bases from J, the gap between germline ends came to 7 bases. CDR1 and CDR2 (germline): MDHEN, SYDVKM. This CDR3 spans 12 amino acids. CDR3 sequence (DNA): TGTGCCAGCAGTTTCCTCGGATACGAGCAGTACTTC. This encodes CASSFLGYEQYF.

This chain links TRBV5-8 with TRBJ1-2; possibly TRBD1 for D (6 bases). This CDR3 contains 13 residues. Germline V gene sequence: CDR1 SGHTS, CDR2 YDEGEE. Deletions cut 0 bases from V and 5 bases from J, with 8 bases between. As DNA, the CDR3 is TGTGCCAGCAGCTTGGGCAGGGGTTATGGCTACACCTTC. Translation: CASSLGRGYGYTF.

The V and J genes are TRBV6-6 and TRBJ2-7; 8 nucleotides line up with TRBD2. Germline V CDR1 and CDR2: MNHNY, SVGAGI (reference sequence). The CDR3 consists of 15 residues. Unmatched junction bases numbered 4, after V lost 0 bases and J lost 3 bases. CDR3 protein: CASSYSGGGLYEQYF. CDR3 DNA sequence: TGTGCCAGCAGTTACTCGGGCGGGGGGCTCTACGAGCAGTACTTC.

The chain couples TRBV29-1 to TRBJ1-2; D remains ambiguous. The CDR3 covers 11 residues. The germline CDR1 and CDR2 sequences are SQVTM and ANQGSEA. Trimming took 6 bases from V and 6 from J, leaving 11 bases between them. CDR3 DNA sequence: TGCAGCGTCGCCATGGGGAATGGCTACACCTTC. Its protein product is CSVAMGNGYTF. The full variable domain, with the rest looked up from reference TRBV29-1 and TRBJ1-2, is SAVISQKPSRDICQRGTSLTIQCQVDSQVTMMFWYRQQPGQSLTLIATANQGSEATYESGFVIDKFPISRPNLTFSTLTVSNMSPEDSSIYLCSVAMGNGYTFGSGTRLTVV.

CDR3 residues: CASSPPEGLEQFF. CDR3 nucleotides: TGTGCCAGCTCACCACCGGAAGGGTTGGAGCAGTTCTTC. J is TRBJ2-1 and V is TRBV18; D unclear. CDR1 KGHSH and CDR2 LQKENI come from the germline V gene. The CDR3 consists of 13 residues. The V end was cut by 0 bases, the J end by 10 bases, with 10 bases between.

This sequence joins TRBV4-1 and TRBJ2-3, with D perhaps given as TRBD1 or TRBD2 (6 bases each). The CDR3 sequence is 15 residues long. Germline CDR1 and CDR2: MGHRA and YSYEKL. V was cut by 5 bases and J by 3 bases, with 15 bases left in between. CDR3 nucleotide sequence: TGCGCCAGCAGCTCCCCCGGGGGCGGGACAGATACGCAGTATTTT. Translation: CASSSPGGGTDTQYF.

The chain carries TRBV29-1 and TRBJ2-3, with TRBD1 matching over 7 bases. This CDR3 spans 14 amino acids. Germline V gene data show CDR1 as SQVTM and CDR2 as ANQGSEA. After removal of 3 bases from V and 4 bases from J, the junction contained 7 bases not matched to a gene. The CDR3: CSVDPGTDSDTQYF. The DNA for the CDR3 is TGCAGCGTTGATCCCGGGACAGACTCAGATACGCAGTATTTT.

V gene TRBV4-3 combines with J gene TRBJ2-6, with 8 bases that match TRBD2. Trimming took 0 bases from V and 0 from J; bases not matched to a gene: 1. CDR3 length: 17 residues. Germline-derived CDR1 and CDR2 are LGHNA and YSLEER. This chain's CDR3 is CASSQEAGGSGANVLTF. As DNA, the CDR3 is TGCGCCAGCAGCCAAGAGGCGGGGGGCTCTGGGGCCAACGTCCTGACTTTC.

The chain carries TRBV6-1 and TRBJ2-2; D possibly corresponds to TRBD2 (6 bases). The CDR3 covers 15 residues. The V and J ends lost 4 bases and 4 bases respectively, with 13 bases between them. CDR1 MNHNS and CDR2 SASEGT come from the germline V gene. The DNA of the CDR3 is TGTGCCAGCAGTGGCGGGACTTTAGGCACCGGGGAGCTGTTTTTT. Residues: CASSGGTLGTGELFF.

V gene TRBV7-8 combines with J gene TRBJ1-5; D is unresolved. CDR1 and CDR2 from the germline V gene are SGHVS and FQNEAQ. The CDR3 totals 13 residues. Trimming took 5 bases from V and 8 from J, leaving 13 bases between them. As DNA, the CDR3 is TGTGCCAGCAGCACCGGAGGGATTGAGCCCCAGCATTTT. This gives the protein CASSTGGIEPQHF. The full variable domain, its missing parts supplied by reference TRBV7-8 and TRBJ1-5, is GAGVSQSPRYKVAKRGQDVALRCDPISGHVSLFWYQQALGQGPEFLTYFQNEAQLDKSGLPSDRFFAERPEGSVSTLKIQRTQQEDSAVYLCASSTGGIEPQHFGDGTRLSIL.

The chain is built from TRBV30 and TRBJ2-7; tentative D call: TRBD1 (6 bases). V lost 2 bases to trimming and J lost 0 bases, with 11 bases between them. CDR1 is GTSNPN and CDR2 is SVGIG in the germline V gene (reference sequence). The CDR3 consists of 14 residues. For the CDR3, the DNA is TGTGCCTGGAGTCCGACAGGACCCTCCTACGAGCAGTACTTC. Protein: CAWSPTGPSYEQYF. Based on the CDR3 plus reference TRBV30 and TRBJ2-7, the full variable domain is SQTIHQWPATLVQPVGSPLSLECTVEGTSNPNLYWYRQAAGRGLQLLFYSVGIGQISSEVPQNLSASRPQDRQFILSSKKLLLSDSGFYLCAWSPTGPSYEQYFGPGTRLTVT.

J is TRBJ2-2 and V is TRBV6-5; TRBD1 matches at 9 bases. The length of the CDR3 is 15 residues. In germline, CDR1 is MNHEY, CDR2 SVGAGI. The ends lost 5 bases at V and 3 bases at J; junction bases unmatched: 4. CDR3 nucleotides: TGTGCCAGCAGTCTGACAGGGGGATACACCGGGGAGCTGTTTTTT. It codes for CASSLTGGYTGELFF.

Turning to this clone: One junction end disagrees with the germline gene, perhaps due to a read error. The identical CDR3 is also encoded by other nucleotide sequences in the sample. The gene calls are TRBV7-9 and TRBJ2-7, with D tentatively TRBD1 (5 bases). In germline, CDR1 is SEHNR, CDR2 FQNEAQ (reference sequence). The CDR3 covers 14 residues. As DNA, the CDR3 is TGTGCCAGCAGCCCCGACAGCCCTTCCTACGAGCAGTATTTC. Protein sequence: CASSPDSPSYEQYF.

This clone was observed a handful of times. The chain links TRBV11-1 to TRBJ2-7; the match to TRBD1 covers 10 bases. The CDR3 sequence is 16 residues long. CDR1 and CDR2 from the germline V gene are SGHAT and FQDESV (reference sequence). V trimming: 5 bases; J trimming: 2 bases; junction bases outside the gene matches: 9. CDR3 sequence (DNA): TGTGCCAGCAGCAACCGGCCGGGACAGGGGCCCTACGAGCAGTACTTC. This gives the protein CASSNRPGQGPYEQYF.

This chain connects TRBV27 to TRBJ2-1; D is unclear. The CDR3 length is 13 residues. Trimming removed 2 bases at V and 8 bases at J, with 10 bases between. Germline CDR1 is MNHEY and CDR2 is SMNVEV (reference sequence). CDR3 nucleotide sequence: TGTGCCAGCAGTTTAGGCAGGACGGATGAGCAGTTCTTC. Protein sequence: CASSLGRTDEQFF.

V usage is TRBV7-6 and J usage is TRBJ2-7; the match to TRBD1 covers 10 bases. Trimming took 1 base from V and 2 from J; bases not matched to a gene: 2. The CDR3 has 15 residues. CDR1 SGHVS and CDR2 FNYEAQ come from the germline V gene. This chain's CDR3 is CASSLGDRGTYEQYF. As DNA, the CDR3 is TGTGCCAGCAGCTTAGGGGACAGGGGAACCTACGAGCAGTACTTC. Filled out from reference TRBV7-6 and TRBJ2-7, the complete variable domain reads GAGVSQSPRYKVTKRGQDVALRCDPISGHVSLYWYRQALGQGPEFLTYFNYEAQQDKSGLPNDRFSAERPEGSISTLTIQRTEQRDSAMYRCASSLGDRGTYEQYFGPGTRLTVT.

The rearrangement joins TRBV28 to TRBJ2-7; the D call may be TRBD1 or TRBD2 (6 bases each). The CDR3 loop spans 12 amino acids. Per germline, CDR1 MDHEN and CDR2 SYDVKM. V was clipped by 6 bases and J by 6 bases, with 12 bases between them. CDR3 amino acids: CASRIGGTEQYF. CDR3 bases: TGTGCCAGCAGAATAGGGGGGACCGAGCAGTACTTC. Looking up the rest from reference TRBV28 and TRBJ2-7 gives the full variable domain: DVKVTQSSRYLVKRTGEKVFLECVQDMDHENMFWYRQDPGLGLRLIYFSYDVKMKEKGDIPEGYSVSREKKERFSLILESASTNQTSMYLCASRIGGTEQYFGPGTRLTVT.

The J gene is TRBJ2-1, the V gene TRBV6-5; the D gene is possibly TRBD2 (5 bases). Per the germline V gene, CDR1 is MNHEY and CDR2 is SVGAGI. The CDR3 covers 14 residues. V was clipped by 5 bases and J by 6 bases, with 14 bases between them. CDR3 residues: CASSGGPTGNEQFF. The CDR3 DNA reads as TGTGCCAGCAGTGGAGGCCCGACGGGCAATGAGCAGTTCTTC.